The clone carrying this T cell receptor beta chain turned up a few times. The entry originates in a study of regulatory T cells in long-lasting Graves disease. Germline CDR1 and CDR2: LNHDA and SQIVND (reference sequence). This CDR3 region has 11 residues. V dropped 10 bases and J dropped 6; count of bases not matched to a gene: 5. Documented time point: newly diagnosed GD, antithyroid drugs for less than 3 months. RNA from PBMCs was the source of the TCR library. In building TCR beta libraries, iRepertoire HTBI primers were used together with Arm-PCR of CDR3 regions. TCRdb re-called the multiplex PCR reads through MiXCR, storing one row per CDR3 protein. The repertoire holds about 420,000 distinct CDR3 sequences, with about a sixth as singletons. The same sample was also studied in work on T cells in Graves' hyperthyroidism and ophthalmopathy. That report notes: During a first-round RT-PCR of the TCR CDR3, the HTBI primer set was used. Blood shared most expanded thyroid clonotypes above 0.001.

The V call is TRBV19, the J call TRBJ1-2; the match to TRBD1 covers 7 bases. The source was peripheral blood mononuclear cells (PBMCs), collected at new diagnosis, from a patient treated with antithyroid drugs. This receptor was obtained from a woman under 30 with Graves disease. The CDR3 DNA reads TGTGCCACTTCGACAGGGAATGGCTACACCTTC. Translation: CATSTGNGYTF.